Presented here are 29 T cell receptor beta chains from one specimen sequenced in a study of T cells in Graves' hyperthyroidism and ophthalmopathy. Researchers amplified the TCR beta CDR3 regions from RNA transcripts. The HTBI primer set served for first-round RT-PCR of the TCR CDR3. Using its own MiXCR run on the multiplex PCR reads, TCRdb lists one record per CDR3 protein. The sample has roughly 250,000 distinct CDR3 sequences, 15% to 20% seen once; the top ten hold more than 25%. The specimen was blood. These receptors all stem from a woman aged 18-30 years with Graves' ophthalmopathy.

This clonotype was recorded at least ten times. V gene TRBV6-1 combines with J gene TRBJ2-5, with D possibly being TRBD1 (6 bases). Germline CDR1 reads MNHNS; CDR2 reads SASEGT. CDR3 length equals 13 residues. Between the trimmed V and J ends, which lost 7 bases and 2 bases, there was a span of 11 bases. The CDR3 DNA follows: TGTGCCAGCAATCTACAGGGTCAAGAGACCCAGTACTTC. Translating gives CASNLQGQETQYF.

This clonotype has ten or more counts. V is TRBV25-1 and J is TRBJ1-2; 10 nucleotides line up with TRBD1. CDR1 and CDR2 (germline): MGHDK, SYGVNS. The CDR3 has 14 residues. The J segment lost 4 bases and the V segment lost 7 bases, leaving 6 bases of the junction unmatched. The CDR3 spells CASNTGTGVYGYTF. CDR3 DNA sequence: TGTGCCAGCAATACCGGGACAGGGGTCTATGGCTACACCTTC.

This clonotype was seen at least ten times. The CDR3 bases are TGTGCCATCCGAACGGGTCCTGACACCGGGGAGCTGTTTTTT. Amino acid sequence: CAIRTGPDTGELFF. The chain links TRBV11-3 to TRBJ2-2; D not certain. Germline lookup yields CDR1 SGHNT and CDR2 YENEEA. Trimming stripped 10 bases from V and 3 bases from J, with 15 bases between. CDR3 length equals 14 residues. The full variable domain, completed using reference TRBV11-3 and TRBJ2-2, is EAGVVQSPRYKIIEKKQPVAFWCNPISGHNTLYWYLQNLGQGPELLIRYENEEAVDDSQLPKDRFSAERLKGVDSTLKIQPAELGDSAVYLCAIRTGPDTGELFFGEGSRLTVL.

This clonotype was detected many times. Here the CDR3 DNA reads TGTGCCAGCAGCTTTATACCGGGACTGAATGAAAAACTGTTTTTT. This codes for CASSFIPGLNEKLFF. The chain is built from TRBV7-2 and TRBJ1-4; tentative D call: TRBD1 (5 bases). This CDR3 spans 15 amino acids. Trimming pared 3 bases from V and 5 bases from J, leaving 13 bases between. CDR1 SGHTA and CDR2 FQGNSA come from the germline V gene.

In its sample, this clonotype was seen many times. CDR3 nucleotides: TGCAGTGCCGAACTGAGGGACAGACCCTACGAGCAGTACTTC. It yields the protein CSAELRDRPYEQYF. This chain joins TRBV20-1 and TRBJ2-7; 7 bases align to TRBD1. V lost 6 bases and J lost 2; bases outside the gene matches: 10. From germline, CDR1 is DFQATT and CDR2 SNEGSKA (reference sequence). The CDR3 totals 14 residues.

This clonotype was seen repeatedly, ten times or more. The chain employs TRBV10-1 and TRBJ1-5, with D unresolved. Trimming removed 10 bases from V and 3 bases from J, with 19 bases in between. Per the germline V gene, CDR1 is WNHNN and CDR2 is SYGVQD (reference sequence). This CDR3 region has 15 residues. The CDR3 sequence is CAIVLLIRNNQPQHF. The CDR3 bases are TGCGCCATCGTACTTCTAATTAGGAACAATCAGCCCCAGCATTTT.

For this clonotype: This clone may be a read error of a much larger clone one base away. The chain links TRBV24-1 to TRBJ2-2; 7 bases line up with TRBD1. CDR3 size: 15 residues. V lost 1 base and J lost 7; bases outside the gene matches: 5. Germline V gene data show CDR1 as KGHDR and CDR2 as SFDVKD. CDR3 DNA: TGTGCCACCAGTGATTTCGGACAGGACATCGGGGAGCTGTTTTTT. Amino acids: CATSDFGQDIGELFF.

This clonotype was seen repeatedly, ten times or more. The chain has TRBV7-2 and TRBJ1-2; 7 bases line up with TRBD1. V lost 2 bases to trimming and J lost 2 bases; unmatched junction nucleotides: 5. CDR1 is SGHTA and CDR2 is FQGNSA in the germline V gene. The CDR3 has 15 amino acids. The CDR3 here is CASSLPRQGNYGYTF. CDR3 DNA sequence: TGTGCCAGCAGCTTACCCCGACAGGGAAACTATGGCTACACCTTC.

The table lists this clonotype with many counts. This chain uses TRBV14 with TRBJ1-5, with 9 bases fitting TRBD1. Germline values: CDR1 SGHDN, CDR2 FVKESK. The CDR3 has 13 amino acids. Unmatched junction bases numbered 5, after V lost 4 bases and J lost 10 bases. CDR3 in DNA: TGTGCCAGCAGCCGAGGACAGGGGTCACCCCAGCATTTT. Amino acid sequence: CASSRGQGSPQHF.

This clonotype has ten or more counts. This chain links TRBV30 with TRBJ1-2, with a tentative D call TRBD1 (5 bases). This CDR3 has 12 residues. From germline, CDR1 is GTSNPN and CDR2 SVGIG (reference sequence). V was clipped by 5 bases and J by 8 bases, with 15 bases between them. CDR3 DNA: TGTGCCTGGTTCATCGGGACGGAAGGCTACACCTTC. It translates to CAWFIGTEGYTF.

This clonotype was observed many times. This sequence joins TRBV7-2 and TRBJ1-2; TRBD1 matches at 8 bases. The germline V gene has CDR1 SGHTA and CDR2 FQGNSA. The CDR3 consists of 13 residues. V was pared by 3 bases and J by 7 bases, with 4 bases of the junction left unmatched. In DNA form, the CDR3 reads TGTGCCAGCAGCTTGCGGACAGGGTCTGGCTACACCTTC. The encoded protein is CASSLRTGSGYTF. The whole variable domain, remainder taken from reference TRBV7-2 and TRBJ1-2, is GAGVSQSPSNKVTEKGKDVELRCDPISGHTALYWYRQSLGQGLEFLIYFQGNSAPDKSGLPSDRFSAERTGGSVSTLTIQRTQQEDSAVYLCASSLRTGSGYTFGSGTRLTVV.

This clonotype was counted ten times or more. The chain has TRBV6-1 and TRBJ1-2; D may be TRBD1 (6 bases). The V and J ends lost 6 bases and 5 bases respectively, with 16 bases between them. The V gene's germline CDR1 is MNHNS and CDR2 SASEGT. This CDR3 is 14 amino acids long. The DNA of the CDR3 is TGTGCCAGCAGCCAGGGGCAGGGCCGGTATGGCTACACCTTC. The encoded protein is CASSQGQGRYGYTF.

This clonotype has at least ten counts. V and J are TRBV27 and TRBJ2-1; unclear D gene. The V end was cut by 6 bases, the J end by 5 bases, with 17 bases between. This CDR3 region has 15 residues. Germline CDR1 reads MNHEY; CDR2 reads SMNVEV (reference sequence). CDR3 loop: CASSVGSWVNNEQFF. In DNA, the CDR3 is TGTGCCAGCAGCGTAGGAAGTTGGGTCAACAATGAGCAGTTCTTC.

This clonotype was detected many times. The J gene is TRBJ2-4, the V gene TRBV28; D call uncertain. This CDR3 is 12 amino acids long. Trimming left V 6 bases short and J 6 bases short, with 9 bases between. From germline, CDR1 is MDHEN and CDR2 SYDVKM. For the CDR3, the DNA is TGTGCCAGCAGCAGCACCTTAAACATTCAGTACTTC. Protein sequence: CASSSTLNIQYF.

This clonotype has a handful of counts. A much bigger clone sits one base away, suggesting this may be a read error. The chain carries TRBV24-1 and TRBJ2-7, with D perhaps being TRBD1 or TRBD2 (5 bases each). Germline V gene data show CDR1 as KGHDR and CDR2 as SFDVKD. V lost 5 bases to trimming and J lost 2 bases, with 12 bases between them. The CDR3 contains 14 residues. CDR3 loop: CATSGRDRAYEQYF. CDR3 nucleotide sequence: TGTGCCACCAGTGGCCGGGACCGGGCCTACGAGCAGTACTTC.

There are many counts of this clonotype. The chain employs TRBV6-1 and TRBJ1-4; 9 positions agree with TRBD1. Germline V gene sequence: CDR1 MNHNS, CDR2 SASEGT. V was pared by 5 bases and J by 8 bases, with 12 bases of the junction left unmatched. There are 16 residues in the CDR3. The CDR3 loop is CASSTPRTGEREKLFF. CDR3 nucleotide sequence: TGTGCCAGCAGTACGCCTCGGACAGGGGAGAGAGAAAAACTGTTTTTT.

In its sample, this clonotype was seen many times. This chain joins TRBV7-2 and TRBJ2-7; TRBD1 matches at 8 bases. The junction had 9 bases not matched to a gene; V was cut back by 4 bases and J by 4 bases. Germline V lookup: CDR1 SGHTA, CDR2 FQGNSA. This CDR3 comprises 15 residues. In DNA, the CDR3 is TGTGCCAGCAGCTCGGACAGGGAACCCTCATACGAGCAGTACTTC. Its translation: CASSSDREPSYEQYF.

At least ten counts were recorded for this clonotype. This chain uses TRBV16 with TRBJ1-5; D uncertain. In germline, CDR1 is KGHSY, CDR2 FQNENV. The CDR3 spans 16 residues. With 0 bases removed from V and 6 bases from J, the gap between germline ends came to 15 bases. CDR3 sequence: CASSQSPGSFGQPQHF. Written as DNA, the CDR3 is TGTGCCAGCAGCCAATCCCCAGGTTCGTTCGGTCAGCCCCAGCATTTT.

This clonotype was counted between two and nine times. A much more abundant neighbour one base away suggests this may be a read error. This rearrangement joins TRBV7-9 to TRBJ2-1; no definite D call. V was shortened by 5 bases and J by 6 bases, with 17 bases between the two germline ends. There are 15 residues in the CDR3. The germline CDR1 and CDR2 sequences are SEHNR and FQNEAQ (reference sequence). The CDR3 nucleotides are TGTGCCAGCAGCCTCCGGGCGGAAGTCAGCAATGAGCAGTTCTTC. Translation: CASSLRAEVSNEQFF.

This clonotype occurred many times. This rearrangement joins TRBV5-1 to TRBJ1-2; D gene unclear. This CDR3 comprises 13 residues. Germline V lookup: CDR1 SGHRS, CDR2 YFSETQ. V lost 0 bases and J 4 bases, leaving 7 bases between the germline ends. CDR3 region: CASSLDQGYGYTF. CDR3 DNA: TGCGCCAGCAGCTTGGACCAAGGCTATGGCTACACCTTC.

This clonotype has at least ten counts. The chain joins TRBV6-1 to TRBJ1-1; 8 bases match TRBD1. CDR1 MNHNS and CDR2 SASEGT come from the germline V gene. The length of the CDR3 is 15 residues. J gave up 7 bases and V 5 bases, and 12 bases lay outside the gene matches. CDR3 nucleotide sequence: TGTGCCAGCAGTTCCCGGACAGGGAAGGTGGGTGAAGCTTTCTTT. Translation: CASSSRTGKVGEAFF.

Worth noting for this clonotype: Because the CDR3's place on the DNA is in doubt, the DNA is left out and the CDR3 is given as listed by TCRdb. The chain couples TRBV7-9 to TRBJ2-2. Germline CDR1 is SEHNR and CDR2 is FQNEAQ (reference sequence). The CDR3 comprises 19 residues, both ends counted. CDR3 in amino acids: CASSLPTGIQYFGAGELFF.

This clonotype was counted many times. The chain links TRBV12-3 or TRBV12-4 to TRBJ2-5; D is unresolved. Trimming shortened V by 5 bases and J by 1 base, and 11 bases separated the two germline ends. The CDR3 covers 14 residues. This CDR3 reads CASSPIVGQETQYF. The CDR3 DNA sequence: TGTGCCAGCAGTCCCATAGTAGGCCAAGAGACCCAGTACTTC.

This clonotype has at least ten counts. The CDR3 DNA reads TGTGCCAGCAGCAACCAACCGGGACTAGCGAGTGACGAGCAGTACTTC. It encodes CASSNQPGLASDEQYF. The chain carries TRBV6-1 and TRBJ2-7; 10 bases are shared with TRBD2. This CDR3 spans 16 amino acids. CDR1 is MNHNS and CDR2 is SASEGT in the germline V gene. The junction had 13 bases not matched to a gene; V was cut back by 6 bases and J by 5 bases.

This clonotype was found many times. The chain links TRBV6-1 to TRBJ1-2; perhaps TRBD1 as D (5 bases). The germline gives CDR1 MNHNS, CDR2 SASEGT. V was clipped by 5 bases and J by 4 bases, with 14 bases between them. The CDR3 sequence is 14 residues long. The CDR3 reads CASSSIDSRYGYTF. The CDR3 region has the DNA TGTGCCAGCAGTTCTATAGACAGCCGCTATGGCTACACCTTC.

This chain joins TRBV3-1 and TRBJ2-1, with 7 bases lining up with TRBD2. The CDR3 sequence is 16 residues long. Germline V gene data show CDR1 as LGHDT and CDR2 as YNNKEL (reference sequence). Trimming cost V 3 bases and J 8 bases; bases outside gene matches: 13. The CDR3 coding sequence is TGTGCCAGCAGCCAGGCAGCGGGAAGGATTTACCATGAGCAGTTCTTC. Translating it yields CASSQAAGRIYHEQFF.

At least ten counts were recorded for this clonotype. The chain carries TRBV4-3 and TRBJ2-1; 7 bases map to TRBD2. CDR1 is LGHNA, CDR2 YSLEER, per germline. Trimming removed 4 bases from V and 2 bases from J; junction bases left unmatched: 5. The CDR3 extends over 15 amino acids. The DNA for the CDR3 is TGCGCCAGCAGCCGGGCGGGGGACCCCTACAATGAGCAGTTCTTC. It yields the protein CASSRAGDPYNEQFF.

This clonotype was picked up many times. This chain joins TRBV30 and TRBJ1-1; no clear D gene. CDR1 GTSNPN and CDR2 SVGIG come from the germline V gene (reference sequence). The CDR3 has 13 amino acids. The V end was cut by 2 bases, the J end by 5 bases, with 12 bases between. CDR3 sequence (DNA): TGTGCCTGGAGTTGGGGAAGAGAGACTGAAGCTTTCTTT. This codes for CAWSWGRETEAFF.

Concerning this clonotype itself: A much larger clone lies one base from this, so it may be a read error. V usage is TRBV19 and J usage is TRBJ2-5; D not resolved. Trimming removed 5 bases at V and 0 bases at J, with 10 bases between. This CDR3 has 14 residues. Germline V gene data show CDR1 as LNHDA and CDR2 as SQIVND (reference sequence). CDR3 bases: TGTGCCAGTAGTGTAGTTGACAACCAAGAGACCCAGTACTTC. Protein product: CASSVVDNQETQYF.